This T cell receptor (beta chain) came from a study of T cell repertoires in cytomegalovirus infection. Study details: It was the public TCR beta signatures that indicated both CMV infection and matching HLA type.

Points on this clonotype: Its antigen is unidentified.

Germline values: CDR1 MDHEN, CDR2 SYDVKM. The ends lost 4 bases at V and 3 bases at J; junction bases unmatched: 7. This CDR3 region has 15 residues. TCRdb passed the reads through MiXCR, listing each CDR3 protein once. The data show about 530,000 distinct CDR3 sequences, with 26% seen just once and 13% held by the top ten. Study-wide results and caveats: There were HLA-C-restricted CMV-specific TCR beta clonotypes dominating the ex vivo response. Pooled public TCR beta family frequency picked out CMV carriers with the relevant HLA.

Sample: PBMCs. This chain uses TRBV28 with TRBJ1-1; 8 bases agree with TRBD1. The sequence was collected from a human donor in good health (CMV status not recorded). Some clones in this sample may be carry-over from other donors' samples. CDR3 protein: CASSSSGTGYTEAFF. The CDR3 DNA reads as TGTGCCAGCAGTTCTTCAGGGACAGGATACACTGAAGCTTTCTTT.